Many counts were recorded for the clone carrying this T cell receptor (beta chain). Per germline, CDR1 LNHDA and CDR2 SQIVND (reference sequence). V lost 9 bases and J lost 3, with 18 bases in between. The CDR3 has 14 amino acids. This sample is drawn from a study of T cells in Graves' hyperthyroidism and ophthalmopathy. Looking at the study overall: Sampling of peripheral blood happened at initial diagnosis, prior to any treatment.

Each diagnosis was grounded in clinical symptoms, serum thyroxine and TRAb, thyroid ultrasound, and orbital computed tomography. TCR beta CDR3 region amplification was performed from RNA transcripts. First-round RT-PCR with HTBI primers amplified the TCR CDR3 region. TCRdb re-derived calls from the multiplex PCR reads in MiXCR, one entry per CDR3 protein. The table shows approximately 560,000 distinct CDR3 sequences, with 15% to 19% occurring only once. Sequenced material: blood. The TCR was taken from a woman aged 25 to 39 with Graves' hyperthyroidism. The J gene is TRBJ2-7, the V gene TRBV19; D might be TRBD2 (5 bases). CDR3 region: CASNNGDGGYEQYF. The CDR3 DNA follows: TGTGCCAGCAATAACGGAGACGGAGGCTACGAGCAGTACTTC.